This passage covers 24 T cell receptor beta chains from one sample sequenced in a study of early T cells in non-severe SARS-CoV-2 infection (TCRdb year 2021). Library preparation used 5' RACE. Sequencing used a NextSeq 500. TCRdb applied fastp at Q25 and MiXCR to the public reads, then kept only in-frame beta chains. Entries that share a CDR3 protein sequence are merged under the most common genes and DNA. A total of nearly 60,000 distinct CDR3 sequences appear in this sample, roughly 12% of them only once. Together, the top ten hold roughly a tenth of the sample. The material sequenced was whole blood. The receptors were gathered from an adult who was a healthcare worker with PCR-confirmed SARS-CoV-2 infection or an uninfected control (not recorded which).

This clonotype was recorded at least ten times. This chain connects TRBV12-3 or TRBV12-4 to TRBJ2-1, with D uncertain. V lost 6 bases and J 10 bases, leaving 13 bases between the germline ends. The CDR3 extends over 12 amino acids. The chain's CDR3 is CASRLLDSEQFF. The CDR3 DNA follows: TGTGCCAGCAGGCTTCTCGACTCCGAGCAGTTCTTC.

For the CDR3, the DNA is TGTGCCAGCAGCGGAGGAGCGGGGGGGCCCGGCGAGCAGTACTTC. Protein: CASSGGAGGPGEQYF. J is TRBJ2-7 and V is TRBV3-1; 10 bases line up with TRBD2. The V gene end was trimmed by 5 bases and the J gene end by 6 bases; junction bases not matched to a gene: 10. Per the germline V gene, CDR1 is LGHDT and CDR2 is YNNKEL (reference sequence). This CDR3 spans 15 amino acids.

This clonotype was recorded a few times. V gene TRBV5-1 combines with J gene TRBJ2-3; possibly TRBD1 or TRBD2 for D (5 bases each). The CDR3 sequence is 16 residues long. V was pared by 4 bases and J by 4 bases, with 19 bases between. Germline V gene lookup returns CDR1 SGHRS and CDR2 YFSETQ. CDR3 protein: CASSRARDPGPDTQYF. CDR3 DNA sequence: TGCGCCAGCAGCAGGGCGAGGGACCCGGGACCAGATACGCAGTATTTT.

The genes are TRBV20-1 and TRBJ2-1, with no clear D. Germline V lookup: CDR1 DFQATT, CDR2 SNEGSKA (reference sequence). Trimming took off 3 bases at V and 10 bases at J, with 16 bases between the two ends. The CDR3 extends over 13 amino acids. The CDR3 nucleotides are TGCAGTGCTAGGTCATCAGCGATAAAGGAGCAGTTCTTC. Protein sequence: CSARSSAIKEQFF.

This clonotype has ten or more counts. V and J are TRBV7-9 and TRBJ2-5; a possible D gene is TRBD2 (6 bases). Trimming left V 1 base short and J 0 bases short, with 18 bases between. This CDR3 contains 18 residues. The germline CDR1 and CDR2 sequences are SEHNR and FQNEAQ (reference sequence). The CDR3 loop reads CASSLDRSTPGDQETQYF. In DNA, the CDR3 is TGTGCCAGCAGCTTAGACCGGTCAACTCCGGGGGACCAAGAGACCCAGTACTTC. Combining the CDR3 with reference TRBV7-9 and TRBJ2-5 gives the whole variable domain DTGVSQNPRHKITKRGQNVTFRCDPISEHNRLYWYRQTLGQGPEFLTYFQNEAQLEKSRLLSDRFSAERPKGSFSTLEIQRTEQGDSAMYLCASSLDRSTPGDQETQYFGPGTRLLVL.

In its sample, this clonotype was seen a few times. V and J are TRBV6-5 and TRBJ2-3; no clear D gene. V gave up 6 bases and J gave up 3 bases, with 10 bases separating them. The CDR3 runs to 13 residues. Looked up from germline, CDR1 is MNHEY and CDR2 is SVGAGI. The CDR3 region is CASSYRSTDTQYF. The CDR3 DNA sequence: TGTGCCAGCAGCTATCGATCGACAGATACGCAGTATTTT.

The V call is TRBV6-6, the J call TRBJ2-7; D may be TRBD1 (6 bases). The CDR3 totals 17 residues. Germline CDR1 MNHNY, CDR2 SVGAGI (reference sequence). V lost 0 bases, J lost 0 bases, and 15 bases lay in between. CDR3 in amino acids: CASSYSPGQRSSYEQYF. The CDR3 nucleotides are TGTGCCAGCAGTTACTCGCCCGGACAGCGCAGCTCCTACGAGCAGTACTTC.

The rearrangement joins TRBV10-3 to TRBJ2-7; tentative D call: TRBD2 (6 bases). V was cut by 6 bases and J by 2 bases, with 8 bases left in between. This CDR3 region has 12 residues. Germline assignment: CDR1 ENHRY and CDR2 SYGVKD. The DNA of the CDR3 is TGTGCCATCAGGGGGACTGCCTACGAGCAGTACTTC. Translated: CAIRGTAYEQYF.

V is TRBV29-1 and J is TRBJ2-5, with a possible D match to TRBD1 (6 bases). This CDR3 is 13 amino acids long. Germline lookup yields CDR1 SQVTM and CDR2 ANQGSEA. V lost 3 bases to trimming and J lost 1 base, with 9 bases between them. DNA for the CDR3: TGCAGCGTTGATGGACAGATCCAAGAGACCCAGTACTTC. Protein: CSVDGQIQETQYF.

This clonotype was seen only a few times. The chain links TRBV11-3 to TRBJ1-1, with D unclear. This CDR3 region has 14 residues. V was pared by 2 bases and J by 0 bases, with 7 bases between. Germline-derived CDR1 and CDR2 are SGHNT and YENEEA. The CDR3 loop reads CASSLQLLNTEAFF. Here the CDR3 DNA reads TGTGCCAGCAGCTTACAGCTATTGAACACTGAAGCTTTCTTT. Full variable domain (outside the CDR3, taken from reference TRBV11-3 and TRBJ1-1): EAGVVQSPRYKIIEKKQPVAFWCNPISGHNTLYWYLQNLGQGPELLIRYENEEAVDDSQLPKDRFSAERLKGVDSTLKIQPAELGDSAVYLCASSLQLLNTEAFFGQGTRLTVV.

This clonotype was counted many times. The CDR3 bases are TGTGCCAGCAGCGAAAACCCGGGACAGTACTACGAGCAGTACTTC. Its protein is CASSENPGQYYEQYF. The chain carries TRBV3-1 and TRBJ2-7; 7 bases match TRBD1. The CDR3 is made up of 15 amino acids. V was clipped by 5 bases and J by 3 bases; unmatched bases: 10. Germline V gives CDR1 LGHDT, CDR2 YNNKEL (reference sequence).

The CDR3 DNA follows: TGTGCCAGCAGTCCCCTACTAGTTAACACCGGGGAGCTGTTTTTT. This translates into CASSPLLVNTGELFF. V gene TRBV6-2 or TRBV6-3 combines with J gene TRBJ2-2; possibly TRBD2 for D (5 bases). The CDR3 consists of 15 residues. Germline assignment: CDR1 MNHEY and CDR2 SVGEGT. With 5 bases removed from V and 2 bases from J, the gap between germline ends came to 12 bases.

V and J are TRBV29-1 and TRBJ1-1; D not certain. CDR3 length equals 14 residues. Trimming pared 4 bases from V and 0 bases from J, leaving 12 bases between. From germline, CDR1 is SQVTM and CDR2 ANQGSEA. For the CDR3, the DNA is TGCAGCGTTGGAGACAACCTCATGAACACTGAAGCTTTCTTT. Amino acid sequence: CSVGDNLMNTEAFF.

This clonotype was seen a few times. The chain employs TRBV27 and TRBJ1-2; the D gene is possibly TRBD1 (5 bases). From germline, CDR1 is MNHEY and CDR2 SMNVEV (reference sequence). Trimming cost V 3 bases and J 4 bases, with 9 bases left between them. This CDR3 is 13 amino acids long. As DNA, the CDR3 is TGTGCCAGCAGTTTTGCCGGGGGCTATGGCTACACCTTC. Translating gives CASSFAGGYGYTF.

The table lists this clonotype with a few counts. The chain employs TRBV10-3 and TRBJ2-1, with 10 nucleotides matching TRBD2. V lost 5 bases, J lost 9 bases, and 7 bases stayed unmatched. This CDR3 has 14 amino acids. Germline V gene lookup returns CDR1 ENHRY and CDR2 SYGVKD. The CDR3 DNA reads as TGTGCCATCAGTTCGGGACTAGCGCTGAGTGAGCAGTTCTTC. Its protein is CAISSGLALSEQFF.

In this sample, this clonotype turned up many times. The DNA for the CDR3 is TGTGCCAGCAACCCGCGGGGGTTGAACACTGAAGCTTTCTTT. Translating gives CASNPRGLNTEAFF. The chain recombines TRBV5-4 with TRBJ1-1; TRBD1 is a possible D gene (5 bases). V lost 6 bases, J lost 0 bases, and 12 bases lay in between. CDR3 length: 14 amino acids. Germline CDR1 is SGHNT and CDR2 is YYREEE (reference sequence).

A word on this clonotype: A single base separates this from a much larger clone, so it may be a read error. The V call is TRBV7-6, the J call TRBJ2-5; perhaps TRBD2 as D (6 bases). Germline CDR1 SGHVS, CDR2 FNYEAQ. This CDR3 spans 13 amino acids. CDR3 DNA: TGTGCCAGCAGCCCAGCCGCTCGGGAGAACCAGTACTTC. It yields the protein CASSPAARENQYF. Filled out from reference TRBV7-6 and TRBJ2-5, the complete variable domain reads GAGVSQSPRYKVTKRGQDVALRCDPISGHVSLYWYRQALGQGPEFLTYFNYEAQQDKSGLPNDRFSAERPEGSISTLTIQRTEQRDSAMYRCASSPAARENQYFGPGTRLLVL.

This chain uses TRBV29-1 with TRBJ2-5; D perhaps matches TRBD2 (6 bases). Germline lookup yields CDR1 SQVTM and CDR2 ANQGSEA. V was pared by 6 bases and J by 1 base, with 9 bases between. This CDR3 is built from 12 residues. The CDR3 region has the DNA TGCAGCGTGGGACTCTCCCAAGAGACCCAGTACTTC. Its translation: CSVGLSQETQYF.

The chain is built from TRBV5-8 and TRBJ2-1, with 7 nucleotides matching TRBD1. The CDR3 covers 17 residues. J gave up 4 bases and V 2 bases, and 12 bases lay outside the gene matches. CDR1 SGHTS and CDR2 YDEGEE come from the germline V gene. CDR3 sequence: CASSFHTGTDNYNEQFF. CDR3 nucleotides: TGTGCCAGCAGCTTTCATACCGGGACAGATAATTACAATGAGCAGTTCTTC.

As DNA, the CDR3 is TGTGCCATCAGTTCGGACAGCCACACTGAAGCTTTCTTT. Residues: CAISSDSHTEAFF. This chain links TRBV10-3 with TRBJ1-1; TRBD1 is a possible D gene (6 bases). From germline, CDR1 is ENHRY and CDR2 SYGVKD. The V gene lost 5 bases and the J gene lost 3 bases, with 10 bases spanning the gap. There are 13 residues in the CDR3.

The rearrangement links TRBV27 to TRBJ2-7; D is unresolved. There are 11 residues in the CDR3. CDR1 MNHEY and CDR2 SMNVEV come from the germline V gene (reference sequence). V lost 3 bases, J lost 3 bases, and 3 bases lay in between. The CDR3 protein is CASSFGYEQYF. CDR3 coding DNA: TGTGCCAGCAGTTTTGGCTACGAGCAGTACTTC.

In this sample, this clonotype turned up many times. The V call is TRBV7-6, the J call TRBJ1-2; 8 bases are shared with TRBD1. Per the germline V gene, CDR1 is SGHVS and CDR2 is FNYEAQ. This CDR3 is 13 amino acids long. With V trimmed by 3 bases and J by 6 bases, 3 bases remained unmatched. CDR3 in amino acids: CASSFGQGHGYTF. Written as DNA, the CDR3 is TGTGCCAGCAGCTTTGGACAGGGACATGGCTACACCTTC.

Concerning this clonotype itself: This may be a read error, as it is one base from a much larger clone. The V and J genes are TRBV7-3 and TRBJ1-1; the D gene is possibly TRBD1 (6 bases). The germline CDR1 and CDR2 sequences are SGHTA and FQGTGA. CDR3 length: 13 residues. The V end was cut by 4 bases, the J end by 1 base, with 7 bases between. CDR3 sequence: CASSSGQNTEAFF. As DNA, the CDR3 is TGTGCCAGCAGCTCGGGACAGAACACTGAAGCTTTCTTT.

This clonotype was detected many times. The rearrangement joins TRBV9 to TRBJ2-7; 9 bases align to TRBD1. Germline loops: CDR1 SGDLS, CDR2 YYNGEE. This CDR3 comprises 13 residues. With V trimmed by 4 bases and J by 4 bases, 3 bases remained unmatched. The CDR3 is CASSTGQGYEQYF. CDR3 nucleotide sequence: TGTGCCAGCAGCACGGGACAGGGTTACGAGCAGTACTTC.